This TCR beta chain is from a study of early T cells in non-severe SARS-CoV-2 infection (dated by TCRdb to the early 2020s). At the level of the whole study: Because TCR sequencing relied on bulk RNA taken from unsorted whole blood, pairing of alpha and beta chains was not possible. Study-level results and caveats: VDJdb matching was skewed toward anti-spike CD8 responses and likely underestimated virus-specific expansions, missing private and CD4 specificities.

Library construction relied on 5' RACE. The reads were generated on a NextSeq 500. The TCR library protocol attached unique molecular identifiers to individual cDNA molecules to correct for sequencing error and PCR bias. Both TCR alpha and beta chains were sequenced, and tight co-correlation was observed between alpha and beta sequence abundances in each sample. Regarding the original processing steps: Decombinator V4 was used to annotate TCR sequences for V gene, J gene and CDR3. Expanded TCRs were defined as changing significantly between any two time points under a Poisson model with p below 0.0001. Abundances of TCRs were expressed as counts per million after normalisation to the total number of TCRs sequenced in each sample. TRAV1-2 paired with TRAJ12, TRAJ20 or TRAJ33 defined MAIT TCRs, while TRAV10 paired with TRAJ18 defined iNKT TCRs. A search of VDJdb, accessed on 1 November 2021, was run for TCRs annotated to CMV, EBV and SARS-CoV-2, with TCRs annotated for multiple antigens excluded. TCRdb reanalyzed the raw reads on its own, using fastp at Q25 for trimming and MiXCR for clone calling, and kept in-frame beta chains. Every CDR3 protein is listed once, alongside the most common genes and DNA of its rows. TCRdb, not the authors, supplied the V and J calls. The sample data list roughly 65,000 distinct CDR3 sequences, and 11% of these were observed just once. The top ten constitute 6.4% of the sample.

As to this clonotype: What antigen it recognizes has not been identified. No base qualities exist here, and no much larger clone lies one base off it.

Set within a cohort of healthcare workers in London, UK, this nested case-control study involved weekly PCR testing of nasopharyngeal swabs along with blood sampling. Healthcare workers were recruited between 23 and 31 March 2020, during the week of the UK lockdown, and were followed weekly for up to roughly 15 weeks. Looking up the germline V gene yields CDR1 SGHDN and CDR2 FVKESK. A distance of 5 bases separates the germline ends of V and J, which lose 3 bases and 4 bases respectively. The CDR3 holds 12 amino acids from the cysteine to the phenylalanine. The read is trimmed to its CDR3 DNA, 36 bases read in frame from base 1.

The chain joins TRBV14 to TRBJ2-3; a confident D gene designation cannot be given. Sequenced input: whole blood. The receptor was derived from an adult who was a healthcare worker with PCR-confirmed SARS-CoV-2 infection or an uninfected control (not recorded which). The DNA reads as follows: TGTGCCAGCAGCCAGCGCGCAGATACGCAGTATTTT. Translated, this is CASSQRADTQYF.